The next 10 T cell receptor beta chains were all read from a single sample in a study of blood T cell repertoires in COVID-19. Assay: immunoSEQ multiplex PCR; the TCRdb copy retains only in-frame clones and omits some. The table shows 240,000 or so clones, with about 82% occurring only once. Specimen: PBMCs or T cells enriched from blood (not recorded which). The source of these receptors is a woman aged 50 to 65 who had recovered from COVID-19.

V is TRBV6-2 or TRBV6-3 and J is TRBJ2-1; TRBD2 might be the D (6 bases). V lost 2 bases to trimming and J lost 5 bases, with 16 bases between them. CDR1 and CDR2 from the germline V gene are MNHEY and SVGEGT. The CDR3 has 16 residues. Here the CDR3 reads CASSYTHPGVNNEQFF. In DNA form, the CDR3 reads TGTGCCAGCAGTTACACTCATCCGGGAGTCAACAATGAGCAGTTCTTC.

Turning to this clone: Other DNA sequences in this specimen translate into the identical CDR3. The J gene is TRBJ1-3, the V gene TRBV5-1; TRBD1 might be the D (5 bases). The CDR3 runs 14 residues. Between the trimmed V and J ends, which lost 0 bases and 4 bases, there was a span of 8 bases. Germline V gives CDR1 SGHRS, CDR2 YFSETQ. This CDR3 reads CASSLAGYGNTIYF. The CDR3 bases are TGCGCCAGCAGCTTGGCAGGGTACGGAAACACCATATATTTT.

The chain combines TRBV7-2 with TRBJ1-2, with a tentative D call TRBD1 (6 bases). Germline CDR1 SGHTA, CDR2 FQGNSA. V lost 5 bases, J lost 5 bases, and 18 bases lay in between. The CDR3 length is 15 residues. CDR3 residues: CASSQDTVRGYGYTF. In DNA, the CDR3 is TGTGCCAGCAGCCAGGACACAGTTAGGGGGTATGGCTACACCTTC.

V gene TRBV10-3 combines with J gene TRBJ1-1; D remains unclear. The CDR3 contains 13 residues. V was cut by 6 bases and J by 5 bases, with 13 bases left in between. Germline CDR1 reads ENHRY; CDR2 reads SYGVKD. CDR3 nucleotides: TGTGCCATCAGGGGAGGGCGGGATACTGAAGCTTTCTTT. This codes for CAIRGGRDTEAFF.

The chain couples TRBV4-1 to TRBJ2-1; D unresolved. This CDR3 is 14 amino acids long. Germline V gives CDR1 MGHRA, CDR2 YSYEKL. Trimming shortened V by 3 bases and J by 3 bases, and 9 bases separated the two germline ends. In DNA, the CDR3 is TGCGCCAGCAGCCAGAGACTTAACTACAATGAGCAGTTCTTC. Its protein is CASSQRLNYNEQFF.

The rearrangement links TRBV3-1 (or the pseudogene TRBV3-2) to TRBJ1-6; 8 nucleotides match TRBD1. V gave up 4 bases and J gave up 7 bases; unmatched junction bases: 6. Germline CDR1 and CDR2: LGHDT and YNNKEL (reference sequence). This CDR3 is built from 15 residues. CDR3 sequence (DNA): TGTGCCAGCAGCCTCCGGACAGGGCGCAATTCACCCCTCCACTTT. Translated: CASSLRTGRNSPLHF.

This chain uses TRBV29-1 with TRBJ1-2, with 7 bases fitting TRBD1. The CDR3 length is 15 residues. Losses at the gene ends were 3 bases for V and 2 bases for J; bases not matched to a gene: 9. CDR1 and CDR2 (germline): SQVTM, ANQGSEA. CDR3 amino acids: CSVEPGTVKNYGYTF. DNA for the CDR3: TGCAGCGTTGAGCCCGGGACAGTTAAGAACTATGGCTACACCTTC. The variable domain in full, completed from reference TRBV29-1 and TRBJ1-2, reads SAVISQKPSRDICQRGTSLTIQCQVDSQVTMMFWYRQQPGQSLTLIATANQGSEATYESGFVIDKFPISRPNLTFSTLTVSNMSPEDSSIYLCSVEPGTVKNYGYTFGSGTRLTVV.

The V call is TRBV5-1, the J call TRBJ1-1, with TRBD1 identical over 8 bases. Per the germline V gene, CDR1 is SGHRS and CDR2 is YFSETQ. The CDR3 length is 15 residues. J lost 1 base, V lost 2 bases, and 4 bases had no gene match. The CDR3 DNA sequence: TGCGCCAGCAGCTTCCAGGGGGCCGAGAACACTGAAGCTTTCTTT. This encodes CASSFQGAENTEAFF.

The chain has TRBV6-8 and TRBJ2-7, with 7 bases fitting TRBD1. The CDR3 consists of 15 residues. Germline CDR1 MNHGY, CDR2 SAAAGT. V lost 11 bases, J lost 0 bases, and 13 bases stayed unmatched. Here the CDR3 reads CACILLRDSSYEQYF. Written as DNA, the CDR3 is TGTGCCTGCATACTGCTCCGGGACAGCTCCTACGAGCAGTACTTC.

J is TRBJ1-2 and V is TRBV9, with TRBD1 matching 10 bases. CDR1 SGDLS and CDR2 YYNGEE come from the germline V gene. There are 14 residues in the CDR3. With V trimmed by 4 bases and J by 8 bases, 8 bases remained unmatched. The CDR3: CASSIGTGDGGYTF. The CDR3 DNA is TGTGCCAGCAGCATCGGGACAGGGGATGGCGGCTACACCTTC.